This TCR beta chain emerged from a study of cytomegalovirus exposure and HLA in healthy donors. Study-wide findings and caveats: The investigators catalogued about 170 TCR beta chains as cytomegalovirus-associated.

Regarding this clone: Its cognate antigen is unknown.

Germline assignment: CDR1 SNHLY and CDR2 FYNNEI. The length of the CDR3 is 14 residues. V lost 5 bases and J 4 bases, leaving 12 bases between the germline ends. 60 Vbeta and 13 Jbeta primers were used in PCR. Here immunoSEQ multiplex PCR was the method, and the copy in TCRdb shows in-frame clones only, minus some. Counted here are some 40,000 clones, over 75% occurring once; the ten biggest clones make up 2.7%. The rearrangement uses TRBV2 and TRBJ1-3; a possible D gene is TRBD1 (5 bases). This sequence originates from a man aged 45-60 years in good health and CMV-seronegative. The sample taken for sequencing was PBMCs. CDR3 loop: CASSTQGTGNTIYF. The CDR3 DNA reads as TGTGCCAGCAGTACCCAGGGTACGGGAAACACCATATATTTT.